These T cell receptor beta chains were read from a single sample in a study of T cells in tuberculosis. Sequencing was performed with immunoSEQ multiplex PCR; in TCRdb, only in-frame clones are kept and a portion is missing. Altogether tens of thousands of clones are present, roughly 90% being singletons, with the ten largest covering 1.9%. Sequences were obtained from CD1b-GMM tetramer-negative cells sorted from PBMCs. These receptors originate from an adult woman with latent tuberculosis. CDR3s include the opening cysteine and the closing phenylalanine or tryptophan. The D gene is left open where the match is weak. Some rows have no size entry. The others give once, few or many, or a class for an expanded clone.

j_call d_call v_call clone_size cdr3_aa cdr3_nt
TRBJ2-3 TRBD2 TRBV7-9 few CASSPGTSGGTDTQYF TGTGCCAGCAGCCCCGGGACTAGCGGAGGCACAGATACGCAGTATTTT
TRBJ1-2 . TRBV14 . CASSQDRSWYGYTF TGTGCCAGCAGCCAAGATCGGTCTTGGTATGGCTACACCTTC
TRBJ2-7 . TRBV6-1 . CASSGPDRGLRYEQYF TGTGCCAGCAGTGGCCCGGACCGCGGACTAAGGTACGAGCAGTACTTC
TRBJ2-1 . TRBV21-1 . CASSKDCSGESWNEQFF TGTGCCAGCAGCAAAGACTGCAGCGGGGAGTCCTGGAATGAGCAGTTCTTC
TRBJ2-1 . TRBV11-2 . CASSPTGSIYNEQFF TGTGCCAGCAGCCCGACGGGATCCATTTACAATGAGCAGTTCTTC
TRBJ2-5 TRBD2 TRBV11-2 . CASSSSFSGGETQYF TGTGCCAGCAGCTCCTCGTTTAGCGGGGGTGAGACCCAGTACTTC
TRBJ1-1 TRBD1 TRBV5-6 . CASSLNRGSRETEAFF TGTGCCAGCAGCTTGAACAGGGGATCAAGGGAAACTGAAGCTTTCTTT
TRBJ2-3 TRBD1 TRBV29-1 . CSGGGQGTATDTQYF TGCAGCGGGGGGGGACAGGGGACGGCCACAGATACGCAGTATTTT
TRBJ1-1 TRBD1 TRBV9 . CASSGTGEAFF TGTGCCAGCAGCGGGACAGGTGAAGCTTTCTTT
TRBJ1-1 TRBD1 TRBV19 once CASSIEGTARAEAFF TGTGCCAGTAGTATAGAAGGGACAGCCCGGGCTGAAGCTTTCTTT
TRBJ2-5 TRBD2 TRBV10-2 . CASSKMLTGTSGDQYQETQYF TGCGCCAGCAGCAAAATGCTGACTGGGACTAGCGGGGACCAGTACCAAGAGACCCAGTACTTC
TRBJ2-1 . TRBV29-1 few CIGVGQSYNEQFF TGCATCGGGGTGGGACAATCCTACAATGAGCAGTTCTTC
TRBJ2-5 TRBD2 TRBV28 . CASSSAGIVQETQYF TGTGCCAGCAGCTCAGCGGGGATAGTCCAAGAGACCCAGTACTTC
TRBJ1-1 . TRBV5-6 . CASSFGRGAGNTEAFF TGTGCCAGCAGCTTTGGGCGGGGCGCGGGGAACACTGAAGCTTTCTTT
TRBJ2-7 TRBD1 TRBV4-1 . CASSQPGQGAYEQYF TGCGCCAGCAGCCAACCGGGACAGGGGGCCTACGAGCAGTACTTC
TRBJ1-1 TRBD1 TRBV6-1 . CASNQGAETEAFF TGTGCCAGCAATCAGGGGGCGGAAACTGAAGCTTTCTTT
TRBJ2-2 . TRBV18 . CASSPLNSYTGELFF TGTGCCAGCTCACCACTAAACAGCTACACCGGGGAGCTGTTTTTT
TRBJ2-1 TRBD1 TRBV29-1 . CSVEIGRGHNEQFF TGCAGCGTTGAAATCGGCAGGGGGCATAATGAGCAGTTCTTC
TRBJ1-4 . TRBV5-1 . CASSLVFPGGGRRNEKLFF TGCGCCAGCAGCTTGGTTTTTCCCGGGGGAGGTCGGCGGAATGAAAAACTGTTTTTT
TRBJ1-2 . TRBV5-8 . CASSLRNQGFRDGYTF TGTGCCAGCAGCTTGCGAAACCAGGGGTTTAGGGATGGCTACACCTTC
TRBJ2-1 TRBD2 TRBV9 . CASSVDVGGGAREQFF TGTGCCAGCAGCGTTGACGTCGGCGGGGGGGCGCGTGAGCAGTTCTTC
TRBJ2-5 TRBD2 TRBV7-2 . CASSLRRRGVLPETQYF TGTGCCAGCAGCTTAAGACGCCGGGGGGTCCTACCAGAGACCCAGTACTTC
TRBJ2-5 TRBD1 TRBV10-2 . CASSERRTGGQETQYF TGCGCCAGCAGTGAGCGAAGGACAGGGGGGCAAGAGACCCAGTACTTC
TRBJ2-5 . TRBV27 . CASSGRGGYQETQYF TGTGCCAGCAGTGGCAGAGGAGGGTACCAAGAGACCCAGTACTTC
TRBJ1-2 TRBD1 TRBV20-1 . CSAEGGGYTF TGCAGTGCCGAAGGGGGCGGCTACACCTTC
TRBJ1-1 TRBD1 TRBV7-9 . CASTGTDSEAFF TGTGCCAGCACGGGGACAGATTCTGAAGCTTTCTTT
TRBJ2-4 TRBD1 TRBV28 . CASSLSTGAGGKNIQYF TGTGCCAGCAGTTTGTCTACAGGGGCAGGTGGCAAAAACATTCAGTACTTC
TRBJ2-2 . TRBV7-2 . CASSLVVGAGELFF TGTGCCAGCAGCTTAGTGGTAGGGGCCGGGGAGCTGTTTTTT
TRBJ1-1 TRBD1 TRBV4-1 . CASSLSGTGMNTEAFF TGCGCCAGCAGCCTTTCTGGGACAGGGATGAACACTGAAGCTTTCTTT
TRBJ2-2 TRBD2 TRBV5-6 . CASSFGGGGRGTGELFF TGTGCCAGCAGCTTCGGCGGGGGGGGACGTGGGACCGGGGAGCTGTTTTTT
TRBJ2-3 . TRBV5-1 . CASSPRQGPDTQYF TGCGCCAGCAGTCCCCGGCAGGGCCCAGATACGCAGTATTTT
TRBJ2-5 TRBD1 TRBV10-2 . CASRGQGVWQETQYF TGCGCCAGCCGGGGACAGGGGGTGTGGCAAGAGACCCAGTACTTC
TRBJ2-3 . TRBV7-2 . CASSFRAGRTDTQYF TGTGCCAGCAGCTTTAGGGCGGGAAGGACAGATACGCAGTATTTT
TRBJ2-5 TRBD1 TRBV5-1 . CASSRSTGGVETQYF TGCGCCAGCAGCAGGTCCACAGGGGGCGTGGAGACCCAGTACTTC
TRBJ2-2 . TRBV9 . CASSVAGEITGELFF TGTGCCAGCAGCGTAGCGGGGGAGATTACCGGGGAGCTGTTTTTT
TRBJ1-1 TRBD1 TRBV2 few CASSGRGRGSTEAFF TGTGCCAGCAGTGGCCGTGGCAGGGGGAGCACTGAAGCTTTCTTT
TRBJ1-4 TRBD1 TRBV20-1 once CSAGTDAKLFF TGCAGTGCTGGGACAGACGCAAAACTGTTTTTT
TRBJ1-2 . TRBV7-2 . CASSFSRQTSNYGYTF TGTGCCAGCAGCTTCTCCCGACAGACCAGTAACTATGGCTACACCTTC
TRBJ1-6 TRBD1 TRBV28 . CASSPPGGSSPLHF TGTGCCAGCAGCCCTCCAGGGGGGAGTTCACCCCTCCACTTT
TRBJ1-2 TRBD1 TRBV25-1 . CASSEYFPRGHGYTF TGTGCCAGCAGTGAATACTTCCCCAGGGGGCATGGCTACACCTTC
TRBJ1-2 TRBD1 TRBV19 . CASRAGTGGDGYTF TGTGCCAGTAGGGCCGGGACAGGGGGCGATGGCTACACCTTC